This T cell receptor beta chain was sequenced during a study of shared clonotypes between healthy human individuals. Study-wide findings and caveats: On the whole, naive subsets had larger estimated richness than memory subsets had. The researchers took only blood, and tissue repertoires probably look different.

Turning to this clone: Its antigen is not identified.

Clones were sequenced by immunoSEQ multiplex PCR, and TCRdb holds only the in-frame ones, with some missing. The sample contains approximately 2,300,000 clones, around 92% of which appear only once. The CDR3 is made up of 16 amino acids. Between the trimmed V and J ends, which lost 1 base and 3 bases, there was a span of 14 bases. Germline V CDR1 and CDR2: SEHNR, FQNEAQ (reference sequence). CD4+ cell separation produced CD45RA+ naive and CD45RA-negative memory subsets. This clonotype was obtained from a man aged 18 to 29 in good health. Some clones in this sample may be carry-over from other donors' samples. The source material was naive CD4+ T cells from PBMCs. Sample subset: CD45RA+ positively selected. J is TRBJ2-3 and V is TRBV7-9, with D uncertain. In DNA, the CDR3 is TGTGCCAGCAGCTTAGGGCTGGGATATTCTACAGATACGCAGTATTTT. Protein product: CASSLGLGYSTDTQYF. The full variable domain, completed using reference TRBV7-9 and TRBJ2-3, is DTGVSQNPRHKITKRGQNVTFRCDPISEHNRLYWYRQTLGQGPEFLTYFQNEAQLEKSRLLSDRFSAERPKGSFSTLEIQRTEQGDSAMYLCASSLGLGYSTDTQYFGPGTRLTVL.